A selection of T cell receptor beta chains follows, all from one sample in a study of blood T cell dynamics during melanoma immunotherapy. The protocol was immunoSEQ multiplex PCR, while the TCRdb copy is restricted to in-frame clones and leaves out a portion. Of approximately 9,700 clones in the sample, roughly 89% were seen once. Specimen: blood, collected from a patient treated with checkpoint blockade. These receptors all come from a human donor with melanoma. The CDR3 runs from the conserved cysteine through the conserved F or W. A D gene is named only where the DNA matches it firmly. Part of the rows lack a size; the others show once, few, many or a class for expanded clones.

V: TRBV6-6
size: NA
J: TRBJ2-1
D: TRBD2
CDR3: CASSYSERGNEQFF
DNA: TGTGCCAGCAGTTACTCCGAGCGGGGGAATGAGCAGTTCTTC

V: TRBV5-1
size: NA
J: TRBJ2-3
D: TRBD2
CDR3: CASSTSGSSTDTQYF
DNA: TGCGCCAGCAGCACCAGCGGGAGCAGCACAGATACGCAGTATTTT

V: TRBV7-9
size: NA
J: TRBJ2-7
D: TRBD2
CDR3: CASSTGTSGGGQYF
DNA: TGTGCCAGCAGCACCGGGACTAGCGGAGGGGGGCAGTACTTC

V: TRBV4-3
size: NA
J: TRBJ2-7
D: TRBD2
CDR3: CASSQDWGVLAGQYF
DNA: TGCGCCAGCAGCCAAGATTGGGGGGTACTAGCGGGGCAGTACTTC

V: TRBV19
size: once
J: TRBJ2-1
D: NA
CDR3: CASSLGVPSYNEQFF
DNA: TGTGCCAGTAGCCTTGGGGTCCCCTCCTACAATGAGCAGTTCTTC

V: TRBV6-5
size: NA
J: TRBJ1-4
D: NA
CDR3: CASRGREKLFF
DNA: TGTGCCAGCAGAGGCCGTGAAAAACTGTTTTTT

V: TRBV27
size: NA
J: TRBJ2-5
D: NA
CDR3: CASSARVRETQYF
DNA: TGTGCCAGCAGTGCCAGGGTCCGAGAGACCCAGTACTTC

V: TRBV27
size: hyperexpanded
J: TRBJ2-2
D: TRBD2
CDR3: CASSPGLADATGELFF
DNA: TGTGCCAGCAGTCCGGGACTAGCGGACGCCACCGGGGAGCTGTTTTTT

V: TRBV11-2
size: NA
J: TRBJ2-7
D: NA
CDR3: CASRGLRRAQWEQYF
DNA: TGTGCCAGCAGGGGGCTGAGGCGGGCACAGTGGGAGCAGTACTTC

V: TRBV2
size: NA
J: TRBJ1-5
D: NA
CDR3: CASSEFQGPYQPQHF
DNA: TGTGCCAGCAGTGAGTTCCAGGGTCCCTATCAGCCCCAGCATTTT

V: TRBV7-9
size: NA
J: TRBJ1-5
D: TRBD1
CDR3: CASSRTGSGQPQHF
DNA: TGTGCCAGCAGCCGGACAGGGTCTGGTCAGCCCCAGCATTTT

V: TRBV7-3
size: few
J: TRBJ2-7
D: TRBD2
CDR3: CASSPTGGSSYEQYF
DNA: TGTGCCAGCAGCCCCACCGGGGGGTCCTCCTACGAGCAGTACTTC

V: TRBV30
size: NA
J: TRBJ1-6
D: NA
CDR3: CAWNLGDVRNSPLHF
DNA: TGTGCCTGGAATCTCGGGGACGTCCGTAATTCACCCCTCCACTTT

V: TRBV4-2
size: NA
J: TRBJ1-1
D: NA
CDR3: CASSQEARNTEAFF
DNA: TGTGCCAGCAGCCAAGAGGCCCGGAATACTGAAGCTTTCTTT

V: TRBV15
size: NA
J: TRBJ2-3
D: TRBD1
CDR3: CATSVHRGSTDTQYF
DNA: TGTGCCACCAGCGTGCACAGGGGGAGCACAGATACGCAGTATTTT

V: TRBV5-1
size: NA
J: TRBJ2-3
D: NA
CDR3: CASSSEPTDTQYF
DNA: TGCGCCAGCAGCTCTGAACCGACAGATACGCAGTATTTT

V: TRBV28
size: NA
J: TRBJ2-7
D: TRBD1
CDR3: CASSFAGTGPREQYF
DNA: TGTGCCAGCAGTTTTGCCGGGACAGGGCCCCGCGAGCAGTACTTC

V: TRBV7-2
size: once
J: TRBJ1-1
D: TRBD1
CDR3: CASSPQGGANTEAFF
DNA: TGTGCCAGCAGCCCCCAGGGGGGGGCGAACACTGAAGCTTTCTTT

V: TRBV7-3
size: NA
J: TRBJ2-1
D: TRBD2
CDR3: CASSPLAGGYNEQFF
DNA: TGTGCCAGCAGCCCCCTGGCGGGAGGGTACAATGAGCAGTTCTTC

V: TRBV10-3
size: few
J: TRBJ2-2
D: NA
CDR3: CAAQAGGNTGELFF
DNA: TGTGCCGCCCAGGCCGGGGGGAACACCGGGGAGCTGTTTTTT

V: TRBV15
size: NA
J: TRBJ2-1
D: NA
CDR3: CATSTDYANEQFF
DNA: TGTGCCACCAGCACGGACTATGCCAATGAGCAGTTCTTC

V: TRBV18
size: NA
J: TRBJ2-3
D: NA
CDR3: CASSPRLEVGVGTQYF
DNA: TGTGCCAGCTCCCCCCGACTAGAAGTTGGAGTGGGTACGCAGTATTTT

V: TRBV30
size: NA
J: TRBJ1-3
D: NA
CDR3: CAWSEDFIRNTIYF
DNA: TGTGCCTGGAGTGAGGACTTCATTAGAAACACCATATATTTT

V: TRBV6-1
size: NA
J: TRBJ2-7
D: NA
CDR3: CASRQPGYEQYF
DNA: TGTGCCAGCAGGCAGCCCGGGTACGAGCAGTACTTC

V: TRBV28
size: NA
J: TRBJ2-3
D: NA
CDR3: CASRTPATDTQYF
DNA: TGTGCCAGCAGGACCCCGGCCACAGATACGCAGTATTTT

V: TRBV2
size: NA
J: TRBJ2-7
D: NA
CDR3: CASSPLSPPHEQYF
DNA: TGTGCCAGCAGCCCCCTATCCCCGCCCCACGAGCAGTACTTC

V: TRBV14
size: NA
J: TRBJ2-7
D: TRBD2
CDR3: CASSPGLAYYEQYF
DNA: TGTGCCAGCAGCCCGGGACTAGCTTATTACGAGCAGTACTTC